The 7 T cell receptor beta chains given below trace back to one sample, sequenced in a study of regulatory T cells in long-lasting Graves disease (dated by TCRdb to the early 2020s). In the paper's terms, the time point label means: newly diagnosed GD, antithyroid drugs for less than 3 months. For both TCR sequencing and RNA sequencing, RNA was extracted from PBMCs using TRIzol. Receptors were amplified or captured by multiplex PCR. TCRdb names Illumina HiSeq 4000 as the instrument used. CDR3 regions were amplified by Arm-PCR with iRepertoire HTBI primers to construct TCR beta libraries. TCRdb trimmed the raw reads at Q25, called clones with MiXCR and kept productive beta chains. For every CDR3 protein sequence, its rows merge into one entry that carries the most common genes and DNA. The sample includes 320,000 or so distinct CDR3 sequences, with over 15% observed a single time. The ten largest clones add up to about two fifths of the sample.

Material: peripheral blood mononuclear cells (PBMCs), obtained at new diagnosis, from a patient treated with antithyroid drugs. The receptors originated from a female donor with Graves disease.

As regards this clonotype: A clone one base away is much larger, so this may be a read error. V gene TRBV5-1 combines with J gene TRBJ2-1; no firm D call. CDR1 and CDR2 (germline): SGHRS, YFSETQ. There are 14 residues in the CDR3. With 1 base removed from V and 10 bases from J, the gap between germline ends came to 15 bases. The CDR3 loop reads CASSLLPGAYEQFF. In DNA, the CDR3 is TGCGCCAGCAGCTTGTTGCCAGGAGCCTACGAGCAGTTCTTC.

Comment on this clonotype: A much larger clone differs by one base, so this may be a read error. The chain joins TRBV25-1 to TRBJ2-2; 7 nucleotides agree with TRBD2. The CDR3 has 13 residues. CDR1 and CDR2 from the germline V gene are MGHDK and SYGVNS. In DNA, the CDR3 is TGTGCCAGCGCGGGAGTGGGCACCGGGGAGCTGCTTTTT. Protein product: CASAGVGTGELLF.

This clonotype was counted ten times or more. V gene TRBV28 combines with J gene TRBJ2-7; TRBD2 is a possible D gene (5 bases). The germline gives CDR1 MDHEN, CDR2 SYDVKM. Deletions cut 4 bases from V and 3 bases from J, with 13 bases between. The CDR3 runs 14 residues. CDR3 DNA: TGTGCCAGCAGTTCCCACGGAGGCTACTACGAGCAGTACTTC. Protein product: CASSSHGGYYEQYF.

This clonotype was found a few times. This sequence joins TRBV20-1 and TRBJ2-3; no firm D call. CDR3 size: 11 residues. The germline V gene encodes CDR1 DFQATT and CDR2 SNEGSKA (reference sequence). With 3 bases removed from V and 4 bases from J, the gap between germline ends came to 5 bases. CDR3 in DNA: TGCAGTGCTAGGAACCCAGATACGCAGTATTTT. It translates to CSARNPDTQYF.

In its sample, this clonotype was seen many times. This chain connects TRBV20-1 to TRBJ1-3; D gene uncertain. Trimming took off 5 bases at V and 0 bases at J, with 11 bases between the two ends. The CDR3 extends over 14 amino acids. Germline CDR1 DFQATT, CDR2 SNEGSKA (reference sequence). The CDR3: CSAEREGSGNTIYF. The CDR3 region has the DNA TGCAGTGCTGAGAGGGAGGGCTCTGGAAACACCATATATTTT.

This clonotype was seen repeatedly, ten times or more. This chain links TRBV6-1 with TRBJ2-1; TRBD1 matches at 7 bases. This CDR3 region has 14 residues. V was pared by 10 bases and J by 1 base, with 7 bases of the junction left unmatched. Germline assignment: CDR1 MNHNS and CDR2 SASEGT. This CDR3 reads CATHAGGSYNEQFF. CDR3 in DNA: TGTGCCACGCACGCAGGGGGTTCCTACAATGAGCAGTTCTTC.

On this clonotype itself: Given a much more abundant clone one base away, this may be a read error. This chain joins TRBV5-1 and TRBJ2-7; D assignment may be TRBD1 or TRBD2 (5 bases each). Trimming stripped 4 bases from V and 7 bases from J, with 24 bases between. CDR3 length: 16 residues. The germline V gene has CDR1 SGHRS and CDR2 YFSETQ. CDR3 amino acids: CASSRTLGTSYNEQYF. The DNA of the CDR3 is TGCGCCAGCAGCAGGACCCTAGGGACCTCCTACAATGAGCAGTACTTC.